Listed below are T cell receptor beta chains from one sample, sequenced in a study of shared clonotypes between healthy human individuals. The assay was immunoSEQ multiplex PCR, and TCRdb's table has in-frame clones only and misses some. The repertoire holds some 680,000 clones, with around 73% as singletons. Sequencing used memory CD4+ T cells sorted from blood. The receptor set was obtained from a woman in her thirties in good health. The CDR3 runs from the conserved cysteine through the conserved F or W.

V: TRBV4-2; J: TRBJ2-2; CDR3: CASSLEGLAGDSTPGELFF
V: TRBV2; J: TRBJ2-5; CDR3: CASSEGTAGETQYF
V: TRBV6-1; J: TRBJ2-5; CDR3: CASSMSETQYF
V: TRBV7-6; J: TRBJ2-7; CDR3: CASSGTVLSSYEQYF
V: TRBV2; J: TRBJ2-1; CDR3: CASSDPGRGLADEQFF
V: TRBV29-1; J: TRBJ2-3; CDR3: CSVEVGGTDTQYF
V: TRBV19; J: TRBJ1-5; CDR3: CASSGMNNQPQHF
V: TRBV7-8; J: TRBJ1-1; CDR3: CASSLTRLTEAFF
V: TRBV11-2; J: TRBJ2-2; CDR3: CASSPKTPMNTGELFF
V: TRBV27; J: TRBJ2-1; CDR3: CASSFHEGGFGNEQFF
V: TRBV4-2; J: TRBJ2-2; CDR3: CASSQPGAGVSTGELFF
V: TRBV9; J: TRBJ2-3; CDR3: CASSTRQSTDTQYF
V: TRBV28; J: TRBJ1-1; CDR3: CASGNTEAFF
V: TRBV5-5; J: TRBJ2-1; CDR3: CASSAREASNEQFF
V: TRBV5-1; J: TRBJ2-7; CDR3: CASSLSVSSGRQSTYEQYF
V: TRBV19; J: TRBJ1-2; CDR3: CASSRTPDGGYGYTF
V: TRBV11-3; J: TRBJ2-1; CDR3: CASGREEGEQFF
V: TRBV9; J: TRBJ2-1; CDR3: CASSVAVTGNLNEQFF
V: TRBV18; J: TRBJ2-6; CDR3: CASPRGGSLSGANVLTF
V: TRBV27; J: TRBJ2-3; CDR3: CASSFRRTDTQYF
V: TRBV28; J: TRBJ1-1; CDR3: CASSLYRVTEAFF
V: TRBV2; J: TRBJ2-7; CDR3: CASSGTVGTYEQYF
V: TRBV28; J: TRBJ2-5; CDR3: CASRGTGVTKQYF
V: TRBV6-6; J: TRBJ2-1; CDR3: CASRAQTGGSYNEQFF
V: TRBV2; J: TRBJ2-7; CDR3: CASSARTSGGFEQYF
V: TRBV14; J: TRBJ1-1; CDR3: CASSLQANTEAFF
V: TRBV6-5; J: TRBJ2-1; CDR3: CASSTSSGSGQFF
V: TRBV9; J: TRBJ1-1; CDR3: CASSVAWGTEAFF
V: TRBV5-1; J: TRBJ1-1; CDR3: CASSTGQGLNTEAFF
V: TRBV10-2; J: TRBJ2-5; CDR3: CATSGQVQETQYF
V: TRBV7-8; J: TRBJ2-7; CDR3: CASSLARIVGGDEQYF
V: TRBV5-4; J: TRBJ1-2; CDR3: CASSLAGTASYYGYTF
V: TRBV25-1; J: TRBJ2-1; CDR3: CASSTGQGWNEQFF
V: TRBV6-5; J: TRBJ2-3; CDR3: CASSSDRGTDTQYF
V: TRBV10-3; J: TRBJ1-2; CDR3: CAIRLDRNNGYTF
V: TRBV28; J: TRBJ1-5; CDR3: CASAGHTNQPQHF
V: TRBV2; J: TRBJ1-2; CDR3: CASSGQGARYGYTF
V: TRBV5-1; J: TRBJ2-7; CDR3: CASSWDSFYEQYF
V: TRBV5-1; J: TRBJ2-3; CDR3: CASSSVPGLAGEDTQYF
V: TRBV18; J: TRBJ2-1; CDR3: CASSPVVRQQFF
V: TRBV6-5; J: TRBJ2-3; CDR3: CASKLQGSSTDTQYF
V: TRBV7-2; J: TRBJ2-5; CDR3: CASSLSRAGGAQYF
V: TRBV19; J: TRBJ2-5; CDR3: CASSPIAGLQETQYF
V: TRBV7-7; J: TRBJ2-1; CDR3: CASSTRLAEYNEQFF
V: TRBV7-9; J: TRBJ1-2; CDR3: CAGDRELGGYTF
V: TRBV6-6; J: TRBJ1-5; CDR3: CASSTPGGNNQPQHF
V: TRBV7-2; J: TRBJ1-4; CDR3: CASSSTLRDFNEKLFF
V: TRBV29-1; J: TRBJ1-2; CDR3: CSVDSPTGAYPGYTF
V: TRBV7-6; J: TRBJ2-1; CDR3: CASSPLDSVSNEQFF
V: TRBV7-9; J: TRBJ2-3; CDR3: CASSLTGGRSTDTQYF
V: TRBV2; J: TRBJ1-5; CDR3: CASSEGGSGNQPQHF
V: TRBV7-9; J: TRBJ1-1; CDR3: CASGGLYLAFF
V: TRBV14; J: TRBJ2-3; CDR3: CASSQVEGATQYF
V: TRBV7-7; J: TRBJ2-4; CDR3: CASSLEGRSPLAKNIQYF
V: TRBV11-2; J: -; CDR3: CASSEGSSATYEQYF
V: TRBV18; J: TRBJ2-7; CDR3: CASSQSLAGEYEQYF
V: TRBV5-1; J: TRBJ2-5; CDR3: CASSSGVVETQYF
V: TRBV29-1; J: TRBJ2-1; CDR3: CSVGTDNEQFF